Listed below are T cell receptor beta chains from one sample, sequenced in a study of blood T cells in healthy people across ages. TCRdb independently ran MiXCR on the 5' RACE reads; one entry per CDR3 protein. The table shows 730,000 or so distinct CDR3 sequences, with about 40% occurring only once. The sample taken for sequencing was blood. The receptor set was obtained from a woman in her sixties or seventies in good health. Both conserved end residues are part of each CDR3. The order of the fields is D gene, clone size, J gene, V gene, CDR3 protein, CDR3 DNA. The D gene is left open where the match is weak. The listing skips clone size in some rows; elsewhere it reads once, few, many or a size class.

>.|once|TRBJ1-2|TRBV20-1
CSARAGRGYTF
TGCAGTGCTAGAGCAGGGCGCGGCTACACCTTC
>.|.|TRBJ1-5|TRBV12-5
CASDQGSPGIQPQHF
TGTGCTAGTGATCAGGGGTCGCCTGGGATTCAGCCCCAGCATTTT
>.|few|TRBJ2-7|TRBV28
CASSLSVGGYTYEQYF
TGTGCCAGCAGTTTATCAGTCGGGGGATACACCTACGAGCAGTACTTC
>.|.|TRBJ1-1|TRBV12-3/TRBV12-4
CASSLGGPQNTEVFF
TGTGCCAGCAGTTTAGGAGGACCGCAGAACACTGAAGTTTTCTTT
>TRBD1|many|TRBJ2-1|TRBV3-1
CASSQADRGRDNEQFF
TGTGCCAGCAGCCAAGCTGACAGGGGAAGGGACAATGAGCAGTTCTTC
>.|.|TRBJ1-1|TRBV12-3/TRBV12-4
CASTVQGNTEAFF
TGTGCCAGCACGGTACAGGGGAACACTGAAGCTTTCTTT
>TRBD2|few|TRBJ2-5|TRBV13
CASSYIAGSAQETQYF
TGTGCCAGCAGCTACATAGCGGGATCAGCACAAGAGACCCAGTACTTC
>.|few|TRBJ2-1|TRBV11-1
CATRWAGNEQFF
TGTGCCACCCGGTGGGCAGGGAATGAGCAGTTCTTC
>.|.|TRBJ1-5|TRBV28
CASSFFEQPQHF
TGTGCCAGCAGTTTCTTCGAGCAGCCCCAGCATTTT
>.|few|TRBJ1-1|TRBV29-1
CSASYRVEAFF
TGCAGCGCGTCCTACAGGGTTGAAGCTTTCTTT
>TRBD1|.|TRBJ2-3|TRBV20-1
CSSNRGRSSDTQYF
TGCAGTTCCAACAGGGGGCGATCCTCAGATACGCAGTATTTT
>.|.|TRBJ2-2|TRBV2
CASSEEGVANTGELFF
TGTGCCAGCAGTGAGGAAGGTGTCGCGAACACCGGGGAGCTGTTTTTT
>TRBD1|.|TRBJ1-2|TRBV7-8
CASSSQGLGGYTF
TGTGCCAGCAGCTCACAGGGGTTGGGTGGCTACACCTTC
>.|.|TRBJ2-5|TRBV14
CASSPSGQGSETQYF
TGTGCCAGCAGCCCTAGCGGACAGGGTTCCGAGACCCAGTACTTC
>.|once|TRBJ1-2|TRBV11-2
CASSLDVGGRFYTF
TGTGCCAGCAGCTTAGACGTGGGGGGACGATTCTACACCTTC
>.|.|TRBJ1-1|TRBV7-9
CASSSKAGVTEAFF
TGTGCCAGCAGCAGCAAGGCGGGGGTCACTGAAGCTTTCTTT
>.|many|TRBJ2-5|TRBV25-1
CATQTPTRASGETQYF
TGTGCCACCCAGACCCCCACCAGGGCTTCAGGGGAGACCCAGTACTTC
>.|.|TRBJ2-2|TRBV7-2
CASSSYSGGTGELFF
TGTGCCAGCAGCTCGTACTCAGGGGGGACCGGGGAGCTGTTTTTT
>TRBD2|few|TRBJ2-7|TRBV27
CASTPLAGALYEQYF
TGTGCCAGCACTCCCCTGGCGGGAGCCCTATACGAGCAGTACTTC
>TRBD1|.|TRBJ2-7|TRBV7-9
CASSLVTTGSIPYEQYF
TGTGCCAGCAGCTTAGTAACGACAGGGAGCATCCCCTACGAGCAGTACTTC
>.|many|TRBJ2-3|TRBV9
CASSVDPNPEWDTQYF
TGTGCCAGCAGCGTAGACCCAAACCCCGAGTGGGATACGCAGTATTTT
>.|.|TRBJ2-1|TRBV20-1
CSASSRAGTYNEQFF
TGCAGTGCTAGCTCCAGGGCGGGAACCTACAATGAGCAGTTCTTC
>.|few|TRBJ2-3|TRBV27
CASSLRGLGGDTQYF
TGTGCCAGCAGTTTGAGGGGACTGGGGGGAGATACGCAGTATTTT
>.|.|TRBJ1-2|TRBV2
CASSESGGAGSGYTF
TGTGCCAGCAGTGAAAGTGGGGGGGCCGGAAGCGGCTACACCTTC
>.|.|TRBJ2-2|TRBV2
CASSERAPGTGELFF
TGTGCCAGCAGTGAACGGGCTCCGGGCACCGGGGAGCTGTTTTTT
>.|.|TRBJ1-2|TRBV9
CASSVSRYGYTF
TGTGCCAGCAGCGTCAGTCGCTATGGCTACACCTTC
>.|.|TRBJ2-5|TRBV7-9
CASSPKEETQYF
TGTGCCAGCAGCCCGAAAGAAGAGACCCAGTACTTC
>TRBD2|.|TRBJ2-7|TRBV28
CAGSSTSEGRYEQYF
TGTGCCGGCAGTTCCACTAGCGAGGGTCGCTACGAGCAGTACTTC
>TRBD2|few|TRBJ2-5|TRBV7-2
CASSQRAGGGETQYF
TGTGCCAGCAGCCAACGAGCGGGAGGGGGGGAGACCCAGTACTTC
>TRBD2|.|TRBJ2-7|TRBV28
CASTESLAGYEQYF
TGTGCCAGTACTGAGTCGCTAGCGGGTTACGAGCAGTACTTC
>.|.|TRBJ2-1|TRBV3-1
CASSQGLAAAREFF
TGTGCCAGCAGCCAAGGGTTAGCGGCCGCTCGGGAGTTCTTC
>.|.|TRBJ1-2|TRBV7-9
CASSLVGKNYGYTF
TGTGCCAGCAGCTTAGTAGGCAAAAACTATGGCTACACCTTC